These T cell receptor beta chains were read from a single sample in a study of technical replicates of blood from several donors. Sequencing was performed with immunoSEQ multiplex PCR; in TCRdb, only in-frame clones are kept and a portion is missing. The table shows about 61,000 clones, with around 97% occurring only once. The sample comprised T cells isolated from PBMCs. Receptors originate from a human donor in good health. Each CDR3 is given with its conserved first and last residue. Each record gives: D gene, J gene, V gene, clone size, CDR3 DNA, CDR3 protein. The D gene is left open where the match is weak. Rows may omit the clone size; those that give it use once, few, many or a size class.

TRBD1 TRBJ1-1 TRBV5-1 . TGCGCCAGCAGCTTGGCCGGGACAGGGAACACTGAAGCTTTCTTT CASSLAGTGNTEAFF
TRBD2 TRBJ2-3 TRBV7-9 . TGTGCCAGCAGCTACAACGGGGGGGCAATAGATACGCAGTATTTT CASSYNGGAIDTQYF
TRBD2 TRBJ2-3 TRBV5-8 . TGTGCCAGCCTAAAGCCCGGGACTAGCTACACAGATACGCAGTATTTT CASLKPGTSYTDTQYF
TRBD1 TRBJ1-5 TRBV6-1 . TGTGCCAGCAGTGCCCAAGTGGCAGGGGGCCAGCCCCAGCATTTT CASSAQVAGGQPQHF
. TRBJ1-5 TRBV19 . TGTGCCAGTAGTATCGGCAATCAGCCCCAGCATTTT CASSIGNQPQHF
. TRBJ1-5 TRBV4-1 . TGCGCCAGCAGCCAAGGGGTCGGGGAGGCAAGGCAGCCCCAGCATTTT CASSQGVGEARQPQHF
. TRBJ1-2 TRBV28 . TGTGCCAGCAGTTTATGGCATACAGGATACTACACCTTC CASSLWHTGYYTF
TRBD2 TRBJ2-2 TRBV6-1 . TGTGCCAGCAGTAGCGGGAGGGCGGGCACCGGGGAGCTGTTTTTT CASSSGRAGTGELFF
. TRBJ2-4 TRBV29-1 . TGCAGCGTTGTGTATGGGACAACAAAAAACATTCAGTACTTC CSVVYGTTKNIQYF
TRBD2 TRBJ2-2 TRBV5-1 . TGCGCCAGCAGCGGAACTAGCGGGAACACCGGGGAGCTGTTTTTT CASSGTSGNTGELFF
TRBD2 TRBJ2-7 TRBV5-1 . TGCGCCAGCAGCAGCAGTCTAGCGGGAGGGCCGGGTCCAGTTTACGAGCAGTACTTC CASSSSLAGGPGPVYEQYF
TRBD1 TRBJ1-2 TRBV2 . TGTGCCAGCAGTCAAGCCGGACAGGGGGCTTATGGCTACACCTTC CASSQAGQGAYGYTF
. TRBJ2-3 TRBV9 . TGTGCCAGCAGCGTAGACCCCCCGGGTAGCACAGATACGCAGTATTTT CASSVDPPGSTDTQYF
TRBD1 TRBJ1-5 TRBV4-1 . TGCGCCAGCAGCCAAGGAGCACAGGGGGCACAAGGTCAGCCCCAGCATTTT CASSQGAQGAQGQPQHF
TRBD1 TRBJ1-4 TRBV11-2 . TGTGCCAGCAGCTTAGACTTCCAGGGGGCGGCTAATGAAAAACTGTTTTTT CASSLDFQGAANEKLFF
TRBD2 TRBJ2-1 TRBV10-1 . TGCGCCAGCAGTGAGCCCCTCATGGGACTAGCGGGATCCTACAATGAGCAGTTCTTC CASSEPLMGLAGSYNEQFF
. TRBJ2-3 TRBV29-1 . TGCAGCGTCCGGATTGGCGGGACAGATACGCAGTATTTT CSVRIGGTDTQYF
. TRBJ1-6 TRBV7-6 . TGTGCCAGCAGCCCAACCGTTACAGGGTCCTATAATTCACCCCTCCACTTT CASSPTVTGSYNSPLHF
. TRBJ2-7 TRBV4-1 . TGCGCCAGCAGCCGAGGGGGGGACTCCTACGAGCAGTACTTC CASSRGGDSYEQYF
TRBD1 TRBJ2-1 TRBV27 . TGTGCCAGCAACCCGGACAGGGCATTATACAATGAGCAGTTCTTC CASNPDRALYNEQFF
. TRBJ2-7 TRBV5-1 . TGCGCCAGCAGCTTCCAGGGGTCAAGCTCCTACGAGCAGTACTTC CASSFQGSSSYEQYF
TRBD1 TRBJ2-7 TRBV10-3 . TGTGCCATCAATAGTCGGACAGGCCCCCCGAACCCCTACGAGCAGTACTTC CAINSRTGPPNPYEQYF
TRBD2 TRBJ2-1 TRBV5-1 . TGCGCCAGCAGCGTACTAGCGGGGGGGCCTAATGAGCAGTTCTTC CASSVLAGGPNEQFF
. TRBJ2-2 TRBV7-3 . TGTGCCAGCAGCTTGTCAGGGGCTCACACCGGGGAGCTGTTTTTT CASSLSGAHTGELFF
TRBD1 TRBJ2-5 TRBV6-5 . TGTGCCAGCAGGCAGGGGGTCGGCGGAGAGACCCAGTACTTC CASRQGVGGETQYF
TRBD1 TRBJ1-5 TRBV6-1 . TGTGCCAGCAGTTGGGGACAGGGGCGAAATCAGCCCCAGCATTTT CASSWGQGRNQPQHF
. TRBJ2-1 TRBV7-9 . TGTGCCAGCAGCTCCCTATTGTTATATGAGCAGTTCTTC CASSSLLLYEQFF
TRBD1 TRBJ2-7 TRBV9 . TGTGCCAGCAGCGGGACTCCGGGACAGGGATACGAGCAGTACTTC CASSGTPGQGYEQYF
TRBD1 TRBJ1-1 TRBV30 . TGTGCCTGGAGTGTAGACAGGGACACTGAAGCTTTCTTT CAWSVDRDTEAFF
TRBD2 TRBJ2-7 TRBV7-2 . TGTGCCAGCAGTCCCCGGGGGGGGTCCCTCGAGCAGTACTTC CASSPRGGSLEQYF
. TRBJ2-2 TRBV6-6 . TGTGCCAGCAGTCGAGACGGGGAGCTGTTTTTT CASSRDGELFF
. TRBJ2-7 TRBV6-5 . TGTGCCAGCAGCAGGAAAGATGAGCAGTACTTC CASSRKDEQYF
TRBD2 TRBJ2-7 TRBV19 . TGTGCCAGTAGTATAGACAGCGGGAGTCGGTACGAGCAGTACTTC CASSIDSGSRYEQYF
TRBD1 TRBJ2-2 TRBV6-1 . TGTGCCAGCAGCGATTTACAGGGGGCCGGGGAGCTGTTTTTT CASSDLQGAGELFF
TRBD1 TRBJ2-7 TRBV25-1 . TGTGCCAGCAGTGGGTGGACAGGAAGATTCTACGAGCAGTACTTC CASSGWTGRFYEQYF
TRBD1 TRBJ2-7 TRBV10-2 . TGCGCCAGCAGTGAGTTTGTGACAGGGATTTACGGGCAGTACTTC CASSEFVTGIYGQYF
TRBD2 TRBJ2-7 TRBV4-1 . TGCGCCAGCAGCCAAATGTCCCTAGCGGGGACCTACGAGCAGTACTTC CASSQMSLAGTYEQYF
TRBD2 TRBJ2-1 TRBV15 . TGTGCCACCAGCAGAGATCCTAGCGGGGGTGTCGATGAGCAGTTCTTC CATSRDPSGGVDEQFF
TRBD2 TRBJ2-7 TRBV20-1 once TGCAGTGCGTGGAATCGGGGGGAGGAGTACTTC CSAWNRGEEYF
. TRBJ2-1 TRBV4-2 . TGTGCCAGCAGCCAAGAGGTGCGCGCAAGCTCCTACAATGAGCAGTTCTTC CASSQEVRASSYNEQFF
. TRBJ2-1 TRBV6-5 . TGTGCCAGCTCCGGAGCGAAGAGCTCCTACAATGAGCAGTTCTTC CASSGAKSSYNEQFF
. TRBJ2-5 TRBV28 . TGTGCCAGCAGTTTATATCGGCAAGAGACCCAGTACTTC CASSLYRQETQYF
TRBD1 TRBJ2-7 TRBV6-5 . TGTGCCAGCAGAGATCGGGACAGCATCTACGAGCAGTACTTC CASRDRDSIYEQYF
. TRBJ1-1 TRBV18 . TGTGCCAGCTCTCCGGGGAGGAGGGCCACTGAAGCTTTCTTT CASSPGRRATEAFF
TRBD1 TRBJ2-2 TRBV5-1 . TGCGCCAGCAGCGGACAGGGAAGTCACACCGGGGAGCTGTTTTTT CASSGQGSHTGELFF
. TRBJ1-1 TRBV10-3 . TGTGCCATCAGTGAGCTTACTGAAGCTTTCTTT CAISELTEAFF
. TRBJ1-2 TRBV7-2 . TGTGCCAGCAGGGGAGTTATGCCGGGCTACACCTTC CASRGVMPGYTF